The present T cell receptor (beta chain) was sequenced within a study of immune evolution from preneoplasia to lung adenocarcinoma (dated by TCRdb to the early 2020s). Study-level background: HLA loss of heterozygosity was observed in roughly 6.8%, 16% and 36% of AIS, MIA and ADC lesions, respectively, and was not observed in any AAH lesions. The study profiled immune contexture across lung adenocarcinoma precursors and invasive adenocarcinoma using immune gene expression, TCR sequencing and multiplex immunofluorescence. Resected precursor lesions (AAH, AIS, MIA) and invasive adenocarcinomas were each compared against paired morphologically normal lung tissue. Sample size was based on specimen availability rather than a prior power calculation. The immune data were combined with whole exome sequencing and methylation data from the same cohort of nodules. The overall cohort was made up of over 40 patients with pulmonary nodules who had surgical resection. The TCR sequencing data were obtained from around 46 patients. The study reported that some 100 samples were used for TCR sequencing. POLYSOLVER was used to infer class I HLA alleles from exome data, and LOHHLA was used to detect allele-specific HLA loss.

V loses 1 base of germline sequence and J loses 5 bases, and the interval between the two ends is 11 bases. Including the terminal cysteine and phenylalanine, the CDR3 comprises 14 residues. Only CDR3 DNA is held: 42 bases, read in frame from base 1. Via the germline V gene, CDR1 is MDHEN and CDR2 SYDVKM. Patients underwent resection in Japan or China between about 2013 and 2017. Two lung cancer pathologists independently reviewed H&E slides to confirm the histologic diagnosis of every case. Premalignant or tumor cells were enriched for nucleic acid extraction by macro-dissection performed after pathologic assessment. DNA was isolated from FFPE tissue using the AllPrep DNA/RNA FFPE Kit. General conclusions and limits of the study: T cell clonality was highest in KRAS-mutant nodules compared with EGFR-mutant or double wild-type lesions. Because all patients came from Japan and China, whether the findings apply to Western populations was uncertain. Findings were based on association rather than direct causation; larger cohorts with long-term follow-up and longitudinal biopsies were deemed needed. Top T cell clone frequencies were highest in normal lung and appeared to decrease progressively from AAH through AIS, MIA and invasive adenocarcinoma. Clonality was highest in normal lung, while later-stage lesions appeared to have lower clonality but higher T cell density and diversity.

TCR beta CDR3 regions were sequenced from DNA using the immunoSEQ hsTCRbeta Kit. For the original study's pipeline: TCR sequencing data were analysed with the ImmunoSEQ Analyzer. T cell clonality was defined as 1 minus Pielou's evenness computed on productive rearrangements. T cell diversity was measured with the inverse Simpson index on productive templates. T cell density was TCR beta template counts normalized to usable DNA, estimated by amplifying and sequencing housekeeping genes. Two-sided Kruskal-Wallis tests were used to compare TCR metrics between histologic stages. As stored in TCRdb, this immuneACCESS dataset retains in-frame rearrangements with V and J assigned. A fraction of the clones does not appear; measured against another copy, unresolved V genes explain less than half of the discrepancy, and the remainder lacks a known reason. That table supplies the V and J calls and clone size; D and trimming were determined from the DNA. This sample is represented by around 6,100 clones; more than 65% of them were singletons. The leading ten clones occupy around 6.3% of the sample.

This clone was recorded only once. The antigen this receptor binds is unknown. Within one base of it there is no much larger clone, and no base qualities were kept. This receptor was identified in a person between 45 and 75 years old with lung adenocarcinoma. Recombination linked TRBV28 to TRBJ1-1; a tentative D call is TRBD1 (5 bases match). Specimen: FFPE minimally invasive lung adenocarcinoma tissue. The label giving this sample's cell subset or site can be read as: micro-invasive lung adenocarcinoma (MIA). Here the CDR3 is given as CASSLFGGSTEAFF. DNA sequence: TGTGCCAGCAGTTTATTCGGGGGATCGACTGAAGCTTTCTTT.